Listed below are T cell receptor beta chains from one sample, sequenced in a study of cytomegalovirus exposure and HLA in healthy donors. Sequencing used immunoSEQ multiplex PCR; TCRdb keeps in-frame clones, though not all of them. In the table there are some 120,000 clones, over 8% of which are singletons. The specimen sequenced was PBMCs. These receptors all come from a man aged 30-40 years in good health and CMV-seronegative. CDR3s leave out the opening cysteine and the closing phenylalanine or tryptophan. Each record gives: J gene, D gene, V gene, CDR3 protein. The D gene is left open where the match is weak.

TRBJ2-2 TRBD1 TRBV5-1 ASSPRTGGHTGELF
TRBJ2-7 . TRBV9 ASSPQTGGSYEQY
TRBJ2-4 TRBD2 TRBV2 ASKRLAGELLAKNIQY
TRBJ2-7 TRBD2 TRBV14 ASSKSGRKSAYEQY
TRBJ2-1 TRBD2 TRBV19 ASTSLGSGGIYNEQF
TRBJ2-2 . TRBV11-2 ASSLWGHSNTGELF
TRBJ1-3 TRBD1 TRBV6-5 ASRRGQSSGNTIY
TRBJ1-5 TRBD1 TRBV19 ASSKGQYNQPQH
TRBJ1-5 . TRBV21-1 ASSHTAHSNQPQH
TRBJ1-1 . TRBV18 ASSPAEMNTEAF
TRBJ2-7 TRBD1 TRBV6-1 ASTKPGQGFYEQY
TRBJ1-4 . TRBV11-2 ASSLTGNSLEKLF
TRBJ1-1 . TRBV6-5 ASGPQVVFPEAF
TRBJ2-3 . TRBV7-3 ASSLGPDTDTQY
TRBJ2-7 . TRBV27 ASRPGGFSYEQY
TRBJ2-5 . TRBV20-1 SALGETQY
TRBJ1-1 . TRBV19 ASSTTGSIEAF
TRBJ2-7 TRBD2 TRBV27 ASSPGTSGRWD
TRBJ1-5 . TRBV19 ASSIVVTVNQPQH
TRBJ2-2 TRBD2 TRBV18 ASSQAGGTGELF
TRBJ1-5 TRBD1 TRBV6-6 ASSHRMDRGNRPQH
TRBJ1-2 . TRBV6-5 ASSLGGGYT
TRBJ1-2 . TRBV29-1 SVDDSYYGYT
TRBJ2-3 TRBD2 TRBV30 ACNSGSRPDTQY
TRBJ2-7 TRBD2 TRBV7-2 ASSYVRAGGFYEQY
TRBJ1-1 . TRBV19 ASSIRLGAEAF
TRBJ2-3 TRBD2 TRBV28 ASSSSSGSQY
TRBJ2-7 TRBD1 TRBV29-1 SVCPGQGYEQY
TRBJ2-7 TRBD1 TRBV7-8 ASSRTGAAAYEQY
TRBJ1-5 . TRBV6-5 ASSYDGGRSAQH
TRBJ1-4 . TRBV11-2 ASSLDQETRGLF
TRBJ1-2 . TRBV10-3 AISETQQGFDGYT
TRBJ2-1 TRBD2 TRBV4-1 ASSQERTSGWNEQF
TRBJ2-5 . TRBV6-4 ASSEGHYGPGRKFLGTQY
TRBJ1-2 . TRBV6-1 ASRATDYGYT
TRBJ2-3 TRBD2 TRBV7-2 ASSSGLAGGADTQY
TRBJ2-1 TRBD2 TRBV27 ASSLRTRDYNEQF
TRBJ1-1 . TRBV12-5 ASGLGGQGRTEAF
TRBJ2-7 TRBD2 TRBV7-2 ASRRGTTSTYEQY
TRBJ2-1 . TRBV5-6 ASSLAGVEQF
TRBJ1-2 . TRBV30 AWSLRGAWAYGYT
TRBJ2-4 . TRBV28 ATAGQSIAKNIQY
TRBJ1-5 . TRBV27 ASSLTGYSNQPQH
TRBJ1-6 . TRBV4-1 ASSQLRPGGNSPLH
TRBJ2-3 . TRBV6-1 ASSEMDLGADTQY
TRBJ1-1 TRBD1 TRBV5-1 ASSFSGGNTEAF
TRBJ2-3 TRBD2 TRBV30 AWSGLETSVVRDTQY
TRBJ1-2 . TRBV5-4 ASSLVSRGNYGYT
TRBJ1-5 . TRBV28 ASSLAGRSNQPQH
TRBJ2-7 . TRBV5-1 ASSYRGGGAAEQY
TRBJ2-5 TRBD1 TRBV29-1 SAGTAQETQY
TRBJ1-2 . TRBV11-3 ASSLIQDYGYT